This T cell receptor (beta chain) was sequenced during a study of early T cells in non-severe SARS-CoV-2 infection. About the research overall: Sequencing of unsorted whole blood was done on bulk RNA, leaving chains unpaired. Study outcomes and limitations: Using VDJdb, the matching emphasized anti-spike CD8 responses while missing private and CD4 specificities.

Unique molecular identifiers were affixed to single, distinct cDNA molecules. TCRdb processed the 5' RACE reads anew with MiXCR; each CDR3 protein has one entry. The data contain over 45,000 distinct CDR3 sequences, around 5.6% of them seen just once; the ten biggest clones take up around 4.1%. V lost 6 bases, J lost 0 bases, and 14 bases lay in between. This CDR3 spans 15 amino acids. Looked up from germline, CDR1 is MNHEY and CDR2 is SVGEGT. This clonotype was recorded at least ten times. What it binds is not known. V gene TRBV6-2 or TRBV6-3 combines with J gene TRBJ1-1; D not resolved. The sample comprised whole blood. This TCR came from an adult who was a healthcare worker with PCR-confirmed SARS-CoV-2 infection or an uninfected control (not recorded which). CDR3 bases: TGTGCCAGCAGCCGCGAGGGCCTACTGAACACTGAAGCTTTCTTT. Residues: CASSREGLLNTEAFF.